The 9 T cell receptor beta chains below come from one sample, sequenced in a study of neoadjuvant anti-PD-1 for oral cavity cancer. TCRdb's table, derived via immunoSEQ multiplex PCR, lists solely in-frame clones and lacks some. This sample has approximately 7,200 clones, with nearly 55% found just once. The sample was tumor tissue, taken before nivolumab (anti-PD-1) treatment. The origin of the receptors is a person between 40 and 85 years old with oral cavity squamous cell carcinoma.

V and J are TRBV27 and TRBJ2-1; TRBD2 agrees at 12 bases. J was trimmed by 4 bases and V by 6 bases; bases with no gene match: 4. The CDR3 runs to 15 residues. The germline V gene encodes CDR1 MNHEY and CDR2 SMNVEV (reference sequence). CDR3 protein: CASRRTSGAYNEQFF. The CDR3 DNA reads TGTGCCAGCAGACGGACTAGCGGGGCATACAATGAGCAGTTCTTC.

With respect to this clone: One end of the junction does not line up with germline, which may come from a read error. This chain joins TRBV29-1 and TRBJ1-2, with no clear D. The CDR3 spans 8 residues. Germline V lookup: CDR1 SQVTM, CDR2 ANQGSEA. DNA of the CDR3: TGCAGCGTTGAAACATTTTACTTC. It translates to CSVETFYF.

The chain joins TRBV25-1 to TRBJ2-2; D is perhaps TRBD2 (7 bases). This CDR3 is built from 16 residues. V gave up 5 bases and J gave up 0 bases, with 13 bases separating them. Germline V gene data show CDR1 as MGHDK and CDR2 as SYGVNS. CDR3 nucleotide sequence: TGTGCCAGCAGTCTTGGGGGGGGCGCGAACACCGGGGAGCTGTTTTTT. This codes for CASSLGGGANTGELFF.

The chain joins TRBV5-1 to TRBJ2-5; 11 nucleotides match TRBD1. The J segment lost 4 bases and the V segment lost 1 base, leaving 6 bases of the junction unmatched. The CDR3 covers 16 residues. CDR1 SGHRS and CDR2 YFSETQ come from the germline V gene. The CDR3 DNA reads TGCGCCAGCAGCTTGACAGGGACAGGGGGGATAGAGACCCAGTACTTC. This codes for CASSLTGTGGIETQYF.

The chain couples TRBV9 to TRBJ2-1; TRBD2 agrees at 7 bases. The germline gives CDR1 SGDLS, CDR2 YYNGEE. The CDR3 extends over 14 amino acids. Trimming at V came to 5 bases and at J to 5 bases, leaving 7 bases not matched to a gene. DNA for the CDR3: TGTGCCAGCAGGGGAGGGAGTGGAAACAATGAGCAGTTCTTC. Translating it yields CASRGGSGNNEQFF.

V gene TRBV6-6 combines with J gene TRBJ2-7; TRBD1 agrees at 7 bases. J was trimmed by 7 bases and V by 6 bases; bases with no gene match: 15. Looked up from germline, CDR1 is MNHNY and CDR2 is SVGAGI (reference sequence). The CDR3 consists of 15 residues. CDR3 DNA sequence: TGTGCCAGCAGACCCCCGGGACAGACCACAGGGGAGCAGTACTTC. It translates to CASRPPGQTTGEQYF.

The chain carries TRBV11-2 and TRBJ1-5, with D perhaps matching TRBD1 (6 bases). Germline CDR1 reads SGHAT; CDR2 reads FQNNGV. The V end lost 5 bases, the J end lost 9 bases, and 14 bases lay between the germline ends. This CDR3 comprises 13 residues. CDR3 protein: CASSLTGSGPQHF. DNA of the CDR3: TGTGCCAGCAGCCTAACAGGGAGCGGGCCCCAGCATTTT.

The V gene is TRBV9, the J gene TRBJ2-1, with D uncertain. Trimming shortened V by 7 bases and J by 4 bases, and 18 bases separated the two germline ends. CDR1 is SGDLS, CDR2 YYNGEE, per germline. This CDR3 spans 15 amino acids. Here the CDR3 reads CASSGDRQKYNEQFF. Written as DNA, the CDR3 is TGTGCCAGCTCTGGCGACCGCCAAAAGTACAATGAGCAGTTCTTC.

This clone came up a few times. This chain links TRBV7-2 with TRBJ2-7, with 9 bases matching TRBD1. The CDR3 spans 16 residues. Trimming removed 8 bases from V and 6 bases from J; junction bases left unmatched: 17. Per the germline V gene, CDR1 is SGHTA and CDR2 is FQGNSA. Here the CDR3 reads CASARTGTGLIGEQYF. The CDR3 bases are TGTGCCAGCGCCCGTACCGGGACAGGGCTGATCGGCGAGCAGTACTTC.